The 24 T cell receptor beta chains below were found in one sample sequenced in a study of shared clonotypes between healthy human individuals. Sequencing was performed with immunoSEQ multiplex PCR; in TCRdb, only in-frame clones are kept and a portion is missing. The sample has fewer than 850,000 clones; 72% are singletons. Material for sequencing was memory CD4+ T cells sorted from blood. Subset: CD45RA-negative fraction. The receptors come from a woman in her 30s in good health.

The table lists this clone with a count of one. The chain has TRBV30 and TRBJ2-7; TRBD1 might be the D (6 bases). CDR3 length: 12 amino acids. Germline V gives CDR1 GTSNPN, CDR2 SVGIG (reference sequence). Trimming left V 0 bases short and J 9 bases short, with 12 bases between. CDR3: CAWSVQGPGQYF. The CDR3 nucleotides are TGTGCCTGGAGTGTTCAGGGGCCCGGGCAGTACTTC.

The rearrangement links TRBV2 to TRBJ2-3; the match to TRBD2 covers 14 bases. J lost 4 bases, V lost 6 bases, and 6 bases had no gene match. This CDR3 spans 16 amino acids. Germline assignment: CDR1 SNHLY and CDR2 FYNNEI. The CDR3 DNA follows: TGTGCCAGCAGGGGGACTAGCGGGAGTCCCTCAGATACGCAGTATTTT. This codes for CASRGTSGSPSDTQYF. Looking up the rest from reference TRBV2 and TRBJ2-3 gives the full variable domain: EPEVTQTPSHQVTQMGQEVILRCVPISNHLYFYWYRQILGQKVEFLVSFYNNEISEKSEIFDDQFSVERPDGSNFTLKIRSTKLEDSAMYFCASRGTSGSPSDTQYFGPGTRLTVL.

This rearrangement joins TRBV19 to TRBJ2-2; 8 positions match TRBD1. Germline V gene data show CDR1 as LNHDA and CDR2 as SQIVND (reference sequence). This CDR3 region has 15 residues. Trimming removed 6 bases from V and 1 base from J; junction bases left unmatched: 4. The CDR3 coding sequence is TGTGCCAGTAGGACCGGGACAGGGAACACCGGGGAGCTGTTTTTT. Its translation is CASRTGTGNTGELFF. Looking up the rest from reference TRBV19 and TRBJ2-2 gives the full variable domain: DGGITQSPKYLFRKEGQNVTLSCEQNLNHDAMYWYRQDPGQGLRLIYYSQIVNDFQKGDIAEGYSVSREKKESFPLTVTSAQKNPTAFYLCASRTGTGNTGELFFGEGSRLTVL.

There are a few counts of this clone. V and J are TRBV5-1 and TRBJ1-1; D perhaps matches TRBD1 (5 bases). Trimming took off 4 bases at V and 3 bases at J, with 13 bases between the two ends. The CDR3 loop spans 14 amino acids. Germline V gene data show CDR1 as SGHRS and CDR2 as YFSETQ. The CDR3 loop reads CASSHGTEDTEAFF. CDR3 nucleotides: TGCGCCAGCAGCCACGGGACTGAAGACACTGAAGCTTTCTTT.

This chain links TRBV2 with TRBJ1-4; D possibly corresponds to TRBD1 (5 bases). V was clipped by 6 bases and J by 5 bases, with 16 bases between them. CDR1 SNHLY and CDR2 FYNNEI come from the germline V gene. The CDR3 contains 15 residues. The CDR3 here is CASRDVRATNEKLFF. CDR3 coding DNA: TGTGCCAGCAGGGATGTCAGGGCCACCAATGAAAAACTGTTTTTT.

This clone was detected a few times. This chain connects TRBV19 to TRBJ2-1; TRBD2 is a possible D gene (6 bases). CDR1 and CDR2 from the germline V gene are LNHDA and SQIVND (reference sequence). V gave up 9 bases and J gave up 3 bases, with 9 bases separating them. The CDR3 runs 12 residues. The CDR3 DNA reads TGTGCCAGGGGGACTTTCTACAATGAGCAGTTCTTC. Its protein is CARGTFYNEQFF.

There are a few counts of this clone. V gene TRBV14 combines with J gene TRBJ1-5, with TRBD1 identical over 9 bases. CDR1 and CDR2 from the germline V gene are SGHDN and FVKESK. The CDR3 runs to 15 residues. The trim removed 4 bases at V and 1 base at J, leaving 2 bases unmatched. This CDR3 is CASSRGQGSNQPQHF. The DNA of the CDR3 is TGTGCCAGCAGCCGTGGACAGGGGAGCAATCAGCCCCAGCATTTT.

The rearrangement joins TRBV6-1 to TRBJ1-2; the D gene is possibly TRBD1 (6 bases). Germline CDR1 reads MNHNS; CDR2 reads SASEGT. The CDR3 consists of 15 residues. Trimming pared 0 bases from V and 4 bases from J, leaving 12 bases between. The CDR3 spells CASSEARGQTYGYTF. CDR3 sequence (DNA): TGTGCCAGCAGTGAAGCGCGGGGGCAGACCTATGGCTACACCTTC.

The chain couples TRBV7-9 to TRBJ1-2, with TRBD1 as a possible D gene (6 bases). CDR1 and CDR2 from the germline V gene are SEHNR and FQNEAQ (reference sequence). V lost 5 bases, J lost 0 bases, and 13 bases lay in between. The CDR3 is made up of 15 amino acids. CDR3 sequence reads: CASSELQGANYGYTF. CDR3 coding DNA: TGTGCCAGCAGCGAACTACAGGGCGCTAACTATGGCTACACCTTC. Complete variable domain (other parts from reference TRBV7-9 and TRBJ1-2): DTGVSQNPRHKITKRGQNVTFRCDPISEHNRLYWYRQTLGQGPEFLTYFQNEAQLEKSRLLSDRFSAERPKGSFSTLEIQRTEQGDSAMYLCASSELQGANYGYTFGSGTRLTVV.

This clone has just a few counts. This chain links TRBV6-1 with TRBJ2-2; D might be TRBD2 (6 bases). The CDR3 loop spans 15 amino acids. Trimming pared 7 bases from V and 6 bases from J, leaving 18 bases between. Per the germline V gene, CDR1 is MNHNS and CDR2 is SASEGT. CDR3 loop: CASKRGAGPPGELFF. In nucleotides, the CDR3 is TGTGCCAGCAAGAGAGGAGCGGGCCCACCCGGGGAGCTGTTTTTT.

The rearrangement uses TRBV28 and TRBJ2-1; D is unclear. Trimming pared 2 bases from V and 9 bases from J, leaving 8 bases between. Germline V gives CDR1 MDHEN, CDR2 SYDVKM. The CDR3 is 12 residues long. The CDR3 protein is CASSLISLEQFF. The CDR3 DNA is TGTGCCAGCAGTTTAATTTCCCTTGAGCAGTTCTTC.

This rearrangement joins TRBV2 to TRBJ2-7; D is undetermined. This CDR3 has 12 residues. The germline gives CDR1 SNHLY, CDR2 FYNNEI. The germline V and J ends were trimmed by 6 bases and 2 bases, with 8 bases remaining between them. CDR3 protein: CASSLFTYEQYF. DNA for the CDR3: TGTGCCAGCAGCTTATTTACCTACGAGCAGTACTTC.

The CDR3 sequence: CASSYSGWTDTQYF. Here the CDR3 DNA reads TGTGCCAGCAGTTACTCAGGCTGGACAGATACGCAGTATTTT. The chain carries TRBV6-6 and TRBJ2-3; D gene uncertain. V was shortened by 0 bases and J by 3 bases, with 7 bases between the two germline ends. The CDR3 has 14 residues. CDR1 and CDR2 (germline): MNHNY, SVGAGI (reference sequence).

V usage is TRBV7-3 and J usage is TRBJ2-5; D perhaps matches TRBD2 (5 bases). The germline CDR1 and CDR2 sequences are SGHTA and FQGTGA. The CDR3 is made up of 13 amino acids. V dropped 2 bases and J dropped 2 bases, with 6 bases sitting between them. The CDR3 loop reads CASSLRLQETQYF. CDR3 nucleotides: TGTGCCAGCAGCTTACGACTACAAGAGACCCAGTACTTC.

This chain connects TRBV6-1 to TRBJ1-5; D possibly corresponds to TRBD1 (5 bases). Looked up from germline, CDR1 is MNHNS and CDR2 is SASEGT. CDR3 size: 15 residues. V was shortened by 1 base and J by 7 bases, with 14 bases between the two germline ends. CDR3 residues: CASSEDFRGIQPQHF. In nucleotides, the CDR3 is TGTGCCAGCAGTGAAGACTTTCGGGGGATCCAGCCCCAGCATTTT.

This clone came up a few times. The J gene is TRBJ2-3, the V gene TRBV11-1, with unresolved D. Trimming took off 4 bases at V and 0 bases at J, with 8 bases between the two ends. The CDR3 is made up of 14 amino acids. Germline-derived CDR1 and CDR2 are SGHAT and FQDESV (reference sequence). The CDR3 is CASSWDPSTDTQYF. The CDR3, as DNA: TGTGCCAGCAGCTGGGATCCTAGCACAGATACGCAGTATTTT.

The CDR3 nucleotides are TGTGCCAGTAGTATCAGCGTATCTCCTAATCAGCCCCAGCATTTT. Residues: CASSISVSPNQPQHF. The V and J genes are TRBV19 and TRBJ1-5; D gene uncertain. The germline CDR1 and CDR2 sequences are LNHDA and SQIVND (reference sequence). Trimming took 3 bases from V and 4 from J, leaving 13 bases between them. The CDR3 loop spans 15 amino acids.

This clone has more than one count but fewer than ten. The chain has TRBV7-7 and TRBJ2-5, with D uncertain. The DNA end favors TRBJ2-7, so the J call may be wrong. Germline CDR1 SSHAT, CDR2 FNYEAQ (reference sequence). The CDR3 spans 14 residues. The CDR3 nucleotides read TGTGCCAGCAGCCCTACATCCAGCTCCTACGAGCAGTACTTC. It yields the protein CASSPTSSSYEQYF.

The chain combines TRBV27 with TRBJ1-4; D call uncertain. CDR1 is MNHEY and CDR2 is SMNVEV in the germline V gene (reference sequence). CDR3 size: 15 residues. Trimming took 3 bases from V and 0 from J, leaving 8 bases between them. CDR3 sequence (DNA): TGTGCCAGCAGTTTTTCCGGACCAACTAATGAAAAACTGTTTTTT. Its translation: CASSFSGPTNEKLFF.

The rearrangement links TRBV28 to TRBJ2-7; tentatively, D is TRBD2 (6 bases). CDR3 length: 12 residues. Germline V gene lookup returns CDR1 MDHEN and CDR2 SYDVKM. With 5 bases removed from V and 8 bases from J, the gap between germline ends came to 13 bases. CDR3 DNA: TGTGCCAGCAGTACGGACTACGTCAAGCAGTACTTC. Its translation: CASSTDYVKQYF.

In this sample, this clone turned up once. J is TRBJ1-2 and V is TRBV6-1, with D unclear. CDR1 MNHNS and CDR2 SASEGT come from the germline V gene. Trimming removed 6 bases from V and 6 bases from J, with 14 bases in between. The CDR3 totals 13 residues. The CDR3 DNA follows: TGTGCCAGCAGGTTCGAAGAGCACAATGGCTACACCTTC. The encoded protein is CASRFEEHNGYTF.

This sequence joins TRBV19 and TRBJ1-5; D not resolved. Germline assignment: CDR1 LNHDA and CDR2 SQIVND (reference sequence). V shed 8 bases and J shed 4 bases, with 18 bases lying between them. The CDR3 is 15 residues long. The CDR3 coding sequence is TGTGCCAGTGGGCTTTTACCCCGCGGAAATCAGCCCCAGCATTTT. Its translation is CASGLLPRGNQPQHF.

Only one count was recorded for this clone. An end of the junction differs from the germline gene, which may be a read error. V usage is TRBV10-3 and J usage is TRBJ1-1; D is unresolved. Germline V gene data show CDR1 as ENHRY and CDR2 as SYGVKD. This CDR3 has 13 amino acids. The CDR3 sequence: CAISEYGETEAFF. The CDR3 coding sequence is TGTGCCATCAGCGAGTATGGGGAAACTGAAGCTTTCTTT.

V and J are TRBV11-3 and TRBJ2-1, with D possibly matching TRBD2 (6 bases). The CDR3 spans 15 residues. Per germline, CDR1 SGHNT and CDR2 YENEEA. Trimming shortened V by 1 base and J by 8 bases, and 15 bases separated the two germline ends. The CDR3: CASSLGRVPSDEQFF. CDR3 DNA: TGTGCCAGCAGCTTAGGGAGGGTGCCTAGCGATGAGCAGTTCTTC.